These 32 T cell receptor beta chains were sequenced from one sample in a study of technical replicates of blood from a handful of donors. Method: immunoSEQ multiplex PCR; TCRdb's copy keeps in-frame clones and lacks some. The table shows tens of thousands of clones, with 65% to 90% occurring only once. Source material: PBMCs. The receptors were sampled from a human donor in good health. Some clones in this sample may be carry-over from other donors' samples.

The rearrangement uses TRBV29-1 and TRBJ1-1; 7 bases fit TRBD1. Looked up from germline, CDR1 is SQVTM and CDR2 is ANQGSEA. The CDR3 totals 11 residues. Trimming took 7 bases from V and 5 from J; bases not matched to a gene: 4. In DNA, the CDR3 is TGCAGCGACGACAGGGAAACTGAAGCTTTCTTT. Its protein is CSDDRETEAFF.

CDR3 sequence reads: CASSLTLQPQHF. The CDR3 coding sequence is TGTGCCAGCAGCCTAACGTTGCAGCCCCAGCATTTT. The chain carries TRBV7-2 and TRBJ1-5, with D unresolved. With 5 bases removed from V and 7 bases from J, the gap between germline ends came to 9 bases. The CDR3 spans 12 residues. CDR1 and CDR2 (germline): SGHTA, FQGNSA. Supplemented by reference TRBV7-2 and TRBJ1-5, the full variable domain reads GAGVSQSPSNKVTEKGKDVELRCDPISGHTALYWYRQSLGQGLEFLIYFQGNSAPDKSGLPSDRFSAERTGGSVSTLTIQRTQQEDSAVYLCASSLTLQPQHFGDGTRLSIL.

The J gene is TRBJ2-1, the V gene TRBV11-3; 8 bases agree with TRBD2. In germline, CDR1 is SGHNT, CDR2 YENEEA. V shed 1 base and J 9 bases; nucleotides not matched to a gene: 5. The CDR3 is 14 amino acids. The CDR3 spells CASSLVSGVGEQFF. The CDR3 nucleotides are TGTGCCAGCAGCTTAGTTAGCGGGGTGGGTGAGCAGTTCTTC.

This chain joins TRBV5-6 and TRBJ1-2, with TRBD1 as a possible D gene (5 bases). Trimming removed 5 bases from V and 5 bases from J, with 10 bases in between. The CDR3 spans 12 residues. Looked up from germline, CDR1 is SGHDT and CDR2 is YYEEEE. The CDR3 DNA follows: TGTGCCAGCAGTCCGGGGGAGTATGGCTACACCTTC. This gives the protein CASSPGEYGYTF.

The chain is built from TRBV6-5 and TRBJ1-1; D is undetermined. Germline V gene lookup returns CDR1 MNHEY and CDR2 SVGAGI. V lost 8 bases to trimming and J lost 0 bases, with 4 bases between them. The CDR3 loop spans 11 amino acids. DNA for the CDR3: TGTGCCAGCCGGGTGAACACTGAAGCTTTCTTT. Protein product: CASRVNTEAFF.

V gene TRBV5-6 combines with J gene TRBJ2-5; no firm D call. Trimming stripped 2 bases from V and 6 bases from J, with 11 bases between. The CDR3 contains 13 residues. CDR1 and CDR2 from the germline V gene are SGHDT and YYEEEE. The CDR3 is CASSLVGVQTQYF. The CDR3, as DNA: TGTGCCAGCAGCTTAGTTGGAGTACAGACCCAGTACTTC.

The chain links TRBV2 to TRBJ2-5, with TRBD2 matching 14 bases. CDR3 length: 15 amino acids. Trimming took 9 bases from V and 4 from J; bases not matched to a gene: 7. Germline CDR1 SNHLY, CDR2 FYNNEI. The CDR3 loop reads CASGTSGSSIETQYF. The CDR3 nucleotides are TGTGCCAGTGGGACTAGCGGGAGTTCAATAGAGACCCAGTACTTC.

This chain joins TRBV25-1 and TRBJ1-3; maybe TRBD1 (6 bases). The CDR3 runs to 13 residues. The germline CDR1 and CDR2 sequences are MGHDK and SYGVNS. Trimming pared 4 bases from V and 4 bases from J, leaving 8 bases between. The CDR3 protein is CASSADRGNTIYF. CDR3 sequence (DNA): TGTGCCAGCAGTGCCGACAGGGGAAACACCATATATTTT. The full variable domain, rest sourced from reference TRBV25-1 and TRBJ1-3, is EADIYQTPRYLVIGTGKKITLECSQTMGHDKMYWYQQDPGMELHLIHYSYGVNSTEKGDLSSESTVSRIRTEHFPLTLESARPSHTSQYLCASSADRGNTIYFGEGSWLTVV.

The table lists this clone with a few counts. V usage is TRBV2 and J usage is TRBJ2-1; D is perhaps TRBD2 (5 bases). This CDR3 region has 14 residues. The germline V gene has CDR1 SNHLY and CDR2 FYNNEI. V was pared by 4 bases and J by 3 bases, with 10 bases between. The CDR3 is CASSARLIYNEQFF. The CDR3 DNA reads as TGTGCCAGCAGTGCTAGACTAATCTACAATGAGCAGTTCTTC.

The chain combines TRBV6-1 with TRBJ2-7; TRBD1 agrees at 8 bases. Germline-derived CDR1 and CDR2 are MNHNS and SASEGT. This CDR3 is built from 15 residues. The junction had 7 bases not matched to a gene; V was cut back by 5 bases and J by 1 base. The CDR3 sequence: CASSHGQGRSYEQYF. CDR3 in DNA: TGTGCCAGCAGTCATGGACAGGGTCGATCCTACGAGCAGTACTTC.

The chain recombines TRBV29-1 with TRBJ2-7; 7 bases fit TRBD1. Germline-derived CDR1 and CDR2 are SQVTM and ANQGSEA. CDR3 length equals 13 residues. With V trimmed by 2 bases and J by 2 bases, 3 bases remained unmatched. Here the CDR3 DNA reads TGCAGCGTTGAAACGGACAGGACCTACGAGCAGTACTTC. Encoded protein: CSVETDRTYEQYF.

Written as DNA, the CDR3 is TGTGCCAGCAGTACGTCCGGGACAGGGGCCAATCGCTACACCTTC. Protein product: CASSTSGTGANRYTF. This rearrangement joins TRBV6-5 to TRBJ1-2; 10 bases fit TRBD1. The CDR3 contains 15 residues. J was trimmed by 9 bases and V by 5 bases; bases with no gene match: 12. Germline CDR1 reads MNHEY; CDR2 reads SVGAGI.

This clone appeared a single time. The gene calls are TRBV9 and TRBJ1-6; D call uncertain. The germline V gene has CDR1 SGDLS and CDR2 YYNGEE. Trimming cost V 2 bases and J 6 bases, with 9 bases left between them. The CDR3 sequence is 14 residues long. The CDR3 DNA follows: TGTGCCAGCAGCGTCAATGAGGGTAATTCACCCCTCCACTTT. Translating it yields CASSVNEGNSPLHF.

This CDR3 is CASTSDGLAGGRRSYNEQFF. DNA for the CDR3: TGTGCCAGCACAAGCGACGGGCTAGCGGGAGGCAGAAGGTCCTACAATGAGCAGTTCTTC. The rearrangement joins TRBV21-1 to TRBJ2-1; the table's D gene call, TRBD2, was not cross checked with the DNA. TRBV21-1 is recorded as a pseudogene. The CDR3 extends over 20 amino acids.

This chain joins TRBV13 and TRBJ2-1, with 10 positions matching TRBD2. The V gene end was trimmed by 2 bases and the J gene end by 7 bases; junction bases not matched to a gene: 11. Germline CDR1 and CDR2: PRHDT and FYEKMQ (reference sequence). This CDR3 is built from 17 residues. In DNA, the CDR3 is TGTGCCAGCAGCTTACGCCCTAGGGTAGCGGGGGGAAATGAGCAGTTCTTC. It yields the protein CASSLRPRVAGGNEQFF.

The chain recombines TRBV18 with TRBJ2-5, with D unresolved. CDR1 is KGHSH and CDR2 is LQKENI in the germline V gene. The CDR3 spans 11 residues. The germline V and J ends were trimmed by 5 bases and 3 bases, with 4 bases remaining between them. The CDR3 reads CASSTEETQYF. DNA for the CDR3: TGTGCCAGCTCAACAGAAGAGACCCAGTACTTC. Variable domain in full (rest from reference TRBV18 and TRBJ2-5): NAGVMQNPRHLVRRRGQEARLRCSPMKGHSHVYWYRQLPEEGLKFMVYLQKENIIDESGMPKERFSAEFPKEGPSILRIQQVVRGDSAAYFCASSTEETQYFGPGTRLLVL.

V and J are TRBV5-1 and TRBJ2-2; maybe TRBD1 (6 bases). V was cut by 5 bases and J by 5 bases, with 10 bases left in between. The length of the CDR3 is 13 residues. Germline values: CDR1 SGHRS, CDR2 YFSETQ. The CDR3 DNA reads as TGCGCCAGCAGTTACACAGGGACCGGGGAGCTGTTTTTT. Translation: CASSYTGTGELFF.

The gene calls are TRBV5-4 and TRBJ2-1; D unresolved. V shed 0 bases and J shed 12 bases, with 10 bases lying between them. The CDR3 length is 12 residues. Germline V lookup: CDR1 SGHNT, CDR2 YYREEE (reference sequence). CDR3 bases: TGTGCCAGCAGCTTGGTCGGGTCGTGGCAGTTCTTC. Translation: CASSLVGSWQFF.

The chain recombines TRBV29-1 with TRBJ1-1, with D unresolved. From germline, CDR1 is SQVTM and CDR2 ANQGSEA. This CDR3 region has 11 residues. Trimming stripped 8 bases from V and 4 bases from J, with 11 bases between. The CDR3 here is CSPSRGTEAFF. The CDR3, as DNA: TGCAGCCCTTCAAGAGGCACTGAAGCTTTCTTT.

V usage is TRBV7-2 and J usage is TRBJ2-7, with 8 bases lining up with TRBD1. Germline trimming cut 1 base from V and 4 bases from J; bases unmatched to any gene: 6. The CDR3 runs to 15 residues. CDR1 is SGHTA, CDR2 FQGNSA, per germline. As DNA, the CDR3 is TGTGCCAGCAGCTTAGGACAGGGGTTGGGGTACGAGCAGTACTTC. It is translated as CASSLGQGLGYEQYF.

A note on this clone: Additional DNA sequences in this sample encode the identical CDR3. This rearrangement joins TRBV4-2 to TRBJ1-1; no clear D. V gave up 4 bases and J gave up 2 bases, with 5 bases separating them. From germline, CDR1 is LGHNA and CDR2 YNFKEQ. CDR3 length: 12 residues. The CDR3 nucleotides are TGTGCCAGCAGCCCACAAAACACTGAAGCTTTCTTT. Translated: CASSPQNTEAFF.

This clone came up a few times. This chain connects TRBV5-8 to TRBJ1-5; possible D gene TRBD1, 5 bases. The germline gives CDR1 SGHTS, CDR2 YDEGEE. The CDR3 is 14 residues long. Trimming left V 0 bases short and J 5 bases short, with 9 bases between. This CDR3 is CASSLDGAYQPQHF. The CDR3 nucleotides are TGTGCCAGCAGCTTGGATGGGGCTTATCAGCCCCAGCATTTT.

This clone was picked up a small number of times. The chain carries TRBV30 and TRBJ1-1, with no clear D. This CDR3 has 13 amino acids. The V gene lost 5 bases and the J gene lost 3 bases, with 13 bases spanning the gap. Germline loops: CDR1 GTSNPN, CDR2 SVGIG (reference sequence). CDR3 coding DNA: TGTGCCTGGGAGCTGGGTGCGGACACTGAAGCTTTCTTT. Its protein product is CAWELGADTEAFF.

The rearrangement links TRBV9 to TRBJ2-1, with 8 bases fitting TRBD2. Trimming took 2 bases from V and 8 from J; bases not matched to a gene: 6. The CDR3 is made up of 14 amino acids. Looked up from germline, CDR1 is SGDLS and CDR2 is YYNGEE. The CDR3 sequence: CASSVSLAGYEQFF. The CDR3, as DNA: TGTGCCAGCAGCGTTTCTCTAGCGGGTTATGAGCAGTTCTTC. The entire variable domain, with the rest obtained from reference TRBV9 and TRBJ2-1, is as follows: DSGVTQTPKHLITATGQRVTLRCSPRSGDLSVYWYQQSLDQGLQFLIQYYNGEERAKGNILERFSAQQFPDLHSELNLSSLELGDSALYFCASSVSLAGYEQFFGPGTRLTVL.

This CDR3 reads CASSVGLATFNEQFF. CDR3 sequence (DNA): TGCGCCAGCAGCGTGGGACTAGCGACCTTTAATGAGCAGTTCTTC. V usage is TRBV5-1 and J usage is TRBJ2-1; 10 nucleotides line up with TRBD2. Trimming took 4 bases from V and 7 from J; bases not matched to a gene: 8. CDR1 is SGHRS and CDR2 is YFSETQ in the germline V gene. The CDR3 consists of 15 residues.

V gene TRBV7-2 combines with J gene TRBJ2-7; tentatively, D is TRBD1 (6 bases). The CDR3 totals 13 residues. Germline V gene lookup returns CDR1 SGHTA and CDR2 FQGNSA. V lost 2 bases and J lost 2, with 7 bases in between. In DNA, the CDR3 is TGTGCCAGCAGCTTACCAGGGGCCTACGAGCAGTACTTC. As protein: CASSLPGAYEQYF. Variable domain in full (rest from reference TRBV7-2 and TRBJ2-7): GAGVSQSPSNKVTEKGKDVELRCDPISGHTALYWYRQSLGQGLEFLIYFQGNSAPDKSGLPSDRFSAERTGGSVSTLTIQRTQQEDSAVYLCASSLPGAYEQYFGPGTRLTVT.

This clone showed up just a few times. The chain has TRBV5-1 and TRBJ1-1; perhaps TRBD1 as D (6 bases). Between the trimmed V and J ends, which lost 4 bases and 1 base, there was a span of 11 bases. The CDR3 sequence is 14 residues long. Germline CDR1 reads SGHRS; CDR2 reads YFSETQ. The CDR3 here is CASSGGHGNTEAFF. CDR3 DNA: TGCGCCAGCAGCGGGGGACACGGGAACACTGAAGCTTTCTTT.

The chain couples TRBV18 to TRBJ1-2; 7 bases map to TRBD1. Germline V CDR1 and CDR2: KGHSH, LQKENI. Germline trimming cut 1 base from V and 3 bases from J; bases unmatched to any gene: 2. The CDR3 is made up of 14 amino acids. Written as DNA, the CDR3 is TGTGCCAGCTCACCACGGGACAGCGACTATGGCTACACCTTC. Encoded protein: CASSPRDSDYGYTF.

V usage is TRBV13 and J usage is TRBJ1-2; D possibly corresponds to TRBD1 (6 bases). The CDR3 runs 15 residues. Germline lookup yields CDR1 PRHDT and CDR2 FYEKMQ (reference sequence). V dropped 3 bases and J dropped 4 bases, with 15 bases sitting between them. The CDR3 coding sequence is TGTGCCAGCAGCTTTAGGGCTGGGGGCAGCTATGGCTACACCTTC. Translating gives CASSFRAGGSYGYTF.

This CDR3 is CASSIEGATEAFF. The CDR3 DNA sequence: TGTGCCAGTAGTATCGAAGGAGCAACTGAAGCTTTCTTT. The chain recombines TRBV19 with TRBJ1-1, with D hard to call. Germline CDR1 is LNHDA and CDR2 is SQIVND (reference sequence). The CDR3 is 13 amino acids. The V and J ends lost 3 bases and 5 bases respectively, with 10 bases between them. Complete variable domain (other parts from reference TRBV19 and TRBJ1-1): DGGITQSPKYLFRKEGQNVTLSCEQNLNHDAMYWYRQDPGQGLRLIYYSQIVNDFQKGDIAEGYSVSREKKESFPLTVTSAQKNPTAFYLCASSIEGATEAFFGQGTRLTVV.

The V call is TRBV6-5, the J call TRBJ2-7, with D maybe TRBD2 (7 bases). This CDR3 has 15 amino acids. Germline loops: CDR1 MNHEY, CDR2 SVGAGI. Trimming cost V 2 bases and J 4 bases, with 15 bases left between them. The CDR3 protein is CASSYGTGGMYEQYF. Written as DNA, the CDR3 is TGTGCCAGCAGTTACGGGACGGGGGGCATGTACGAGCAGTACTTC.

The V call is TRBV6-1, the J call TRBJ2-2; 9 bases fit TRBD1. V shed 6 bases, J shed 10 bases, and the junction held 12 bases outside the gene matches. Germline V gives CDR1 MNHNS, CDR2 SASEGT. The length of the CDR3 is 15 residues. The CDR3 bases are TGTGCCAGCAGGGGACCGGGACAGGGTGCTTCGGAGCTGTTTTTT. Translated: CASRGPGQGASELFF.